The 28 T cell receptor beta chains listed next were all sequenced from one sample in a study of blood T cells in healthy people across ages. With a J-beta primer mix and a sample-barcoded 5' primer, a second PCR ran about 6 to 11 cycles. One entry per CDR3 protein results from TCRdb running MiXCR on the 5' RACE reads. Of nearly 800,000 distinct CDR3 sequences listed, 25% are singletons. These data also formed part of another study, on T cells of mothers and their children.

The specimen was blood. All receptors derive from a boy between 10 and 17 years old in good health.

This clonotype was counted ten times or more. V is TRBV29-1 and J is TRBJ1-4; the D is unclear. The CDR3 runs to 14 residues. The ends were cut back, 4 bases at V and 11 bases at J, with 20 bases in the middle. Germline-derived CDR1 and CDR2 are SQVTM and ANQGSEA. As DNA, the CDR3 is TGCAGCGTTGTGTACACCTACGGGGTGGGGAAACTGTTTTTT. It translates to CSVVYTYGVGKLFF.

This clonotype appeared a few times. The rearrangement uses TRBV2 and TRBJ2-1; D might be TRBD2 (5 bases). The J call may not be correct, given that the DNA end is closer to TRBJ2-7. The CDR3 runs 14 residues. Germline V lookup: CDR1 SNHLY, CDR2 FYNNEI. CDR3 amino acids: CASGIGLPLAEQYF. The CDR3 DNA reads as TGTGCCAGCGGTATCGGACTCCCCCTCGCCGAGCAGTACTTC.

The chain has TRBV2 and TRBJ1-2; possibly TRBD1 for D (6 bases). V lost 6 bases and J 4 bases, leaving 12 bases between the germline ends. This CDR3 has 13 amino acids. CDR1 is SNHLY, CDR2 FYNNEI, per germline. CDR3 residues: CASRLEGGYGYTF. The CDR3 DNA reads TGTGCCAGCAGGCTAGAGGGGGGCTATGGCTACACCTTC.

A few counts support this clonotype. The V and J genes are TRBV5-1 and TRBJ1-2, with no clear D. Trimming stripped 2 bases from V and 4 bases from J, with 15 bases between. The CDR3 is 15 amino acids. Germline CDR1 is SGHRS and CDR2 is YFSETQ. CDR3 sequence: CASSFGSSEGYGYTF. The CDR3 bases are TGCGCCAGCAGCTTCGGGTCCTCCGAGGGCTATGGCTACACCTTC. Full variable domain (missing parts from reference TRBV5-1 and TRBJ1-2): KAGVTQTPRYLIKTRGQQVTLSCSPISGHRSVSWYQQTPGQGLQFLFEYFSETQRNKGNFPGRFSGRQFSNSRSEMNVSTLELGDSALYLCASSFGSSEGYGYTFGSGTRLTVV.

The CDR3 DNA follows: TGTGCCAGCAGTGAAACAGGACAGGGGATTGGGCAGCCCCAGCATTTT. Its translation: CASSETGQGIGQPQHF. This chain links TRBV2 with TRBJ1-5; the match to TRBD1 covers 9 bases. The germline gives CDR1 SNHLY, CDR2 FYNNEI. CDR3 length: 16 amino acids. V shed 2 bases, J shed 7 bases, and the junction held 9 bases outside the gene matches. Complete variable domain (other parts from reference TRBV2 and TRBJ1-5): EPEVTQTPSHQVTQMGQEVILRCVPISNHLYFYWYRQILGQKVEFLVSFYNNEISEKSEIFDDQFSVERPDGSNFTLKIRSTKLEDSAMYFCASSETGQGIGQPQHFGDGTRLSIL.

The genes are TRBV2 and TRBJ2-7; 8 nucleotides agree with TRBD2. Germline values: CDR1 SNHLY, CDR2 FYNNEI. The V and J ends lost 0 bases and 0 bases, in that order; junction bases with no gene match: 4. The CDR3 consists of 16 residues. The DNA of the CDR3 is TGTGCCAGCAGTGAAGCGGGTAGCGGGGCCTCCTACGAGCAGTACTTC. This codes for CASSEAGSGASYEQYF.

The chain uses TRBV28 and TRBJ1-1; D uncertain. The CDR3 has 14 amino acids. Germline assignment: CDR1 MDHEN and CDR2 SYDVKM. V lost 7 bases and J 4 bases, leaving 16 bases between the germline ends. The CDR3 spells CASTDPRRGTEAFF. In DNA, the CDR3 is TGTGCCAGCACCGACCCCCGGCGGGGCACTGAAGCTTTCTTT.

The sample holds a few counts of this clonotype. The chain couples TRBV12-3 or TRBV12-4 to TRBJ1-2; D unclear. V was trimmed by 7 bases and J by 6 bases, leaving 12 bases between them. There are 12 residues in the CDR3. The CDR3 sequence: CASKLRTDGYTF. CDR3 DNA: TGTGCCAGCAAGCTGAGGACGGATGGCTACACCTTC.

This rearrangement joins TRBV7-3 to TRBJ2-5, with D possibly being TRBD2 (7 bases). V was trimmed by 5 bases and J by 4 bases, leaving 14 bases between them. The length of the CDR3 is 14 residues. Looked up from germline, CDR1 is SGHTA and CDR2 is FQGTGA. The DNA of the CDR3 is TGTGCCAGCAGCCTCATAGGGGGGGCAGAGACCCAGTACTTC. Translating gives CASSLIGGAETQYF.

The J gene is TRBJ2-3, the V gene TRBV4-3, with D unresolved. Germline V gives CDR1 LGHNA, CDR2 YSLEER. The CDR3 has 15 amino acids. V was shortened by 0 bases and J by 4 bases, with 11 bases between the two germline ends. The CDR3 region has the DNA TGCGCCAGCAGCCAAGATTTAAGGCTCTCAGATACGCAGTATTTT. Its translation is CASSQDLRLSDTQYF.

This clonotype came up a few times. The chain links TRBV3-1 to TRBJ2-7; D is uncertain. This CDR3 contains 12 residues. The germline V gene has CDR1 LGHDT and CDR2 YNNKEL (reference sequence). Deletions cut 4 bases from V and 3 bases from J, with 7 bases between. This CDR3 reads CASSRTYYEQYF. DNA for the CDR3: TGTGCCAGCAGCCGAACTTACTACGAGCAGTACTTC.

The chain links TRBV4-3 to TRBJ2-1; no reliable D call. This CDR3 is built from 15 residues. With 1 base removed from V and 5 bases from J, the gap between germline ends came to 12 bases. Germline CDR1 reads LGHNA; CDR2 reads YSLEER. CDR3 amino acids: CASSQGRQINNEQFF. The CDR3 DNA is TGCGCCAGCAGCCAAGGGCGACAAATCAACAATGAGCAGTTCTTC.

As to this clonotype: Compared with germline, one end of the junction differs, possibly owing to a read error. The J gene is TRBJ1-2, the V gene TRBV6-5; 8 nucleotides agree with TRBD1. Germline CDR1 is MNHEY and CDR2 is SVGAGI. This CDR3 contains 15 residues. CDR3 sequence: CASSYGYRGTYGCTF. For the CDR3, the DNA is TGTGCCAGCAGTTACGGGTACAGGGGGACCTATGGCTGCACCTTC.

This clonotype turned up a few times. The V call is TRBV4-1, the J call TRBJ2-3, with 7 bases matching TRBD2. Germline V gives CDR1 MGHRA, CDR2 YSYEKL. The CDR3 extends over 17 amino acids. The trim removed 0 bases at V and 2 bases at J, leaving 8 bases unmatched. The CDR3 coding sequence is TGCGCCAGCAGCCAAGATTGGGGCGGGGGAGACACAGATACGCAGTATTTT. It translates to CASSQDWGGGDTDTQYF.

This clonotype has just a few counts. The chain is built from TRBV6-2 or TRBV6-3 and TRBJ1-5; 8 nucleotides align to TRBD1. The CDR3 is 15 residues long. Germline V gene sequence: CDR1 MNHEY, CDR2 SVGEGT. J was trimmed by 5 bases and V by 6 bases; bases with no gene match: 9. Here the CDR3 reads CASRSGTGFYQPQHF. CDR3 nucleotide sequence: TGTGCCAGCAGATCCGGGACAGGCTTCTATCAGCCCCAGCATTTT.

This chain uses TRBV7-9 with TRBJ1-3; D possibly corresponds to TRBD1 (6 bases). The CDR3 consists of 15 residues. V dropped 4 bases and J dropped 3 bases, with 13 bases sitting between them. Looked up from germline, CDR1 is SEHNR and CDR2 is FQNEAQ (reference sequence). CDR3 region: CASSSFRGSGNTIYF. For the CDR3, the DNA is TGTGCCAGCAGCTCATTCAGGGGCAGTGGAAACACCATATATTTT. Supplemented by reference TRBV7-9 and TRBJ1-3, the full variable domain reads DTGVSQNPRHKITKRGQNVTFRCDPISEHNRLYWYRQTLGQGPEFLTYFQNEAQLEKSRLLSDRFSAERPKGSFSTLEIQRTEQGDSAMYLCASSSFRGSGNTIYFGEGSWLTVV.

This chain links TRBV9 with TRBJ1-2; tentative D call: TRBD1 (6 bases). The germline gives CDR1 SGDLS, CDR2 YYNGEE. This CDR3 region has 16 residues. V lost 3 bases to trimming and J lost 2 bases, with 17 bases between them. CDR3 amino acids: CASSDGGGSINYGYTF. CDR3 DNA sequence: TGTGCCAGCAGCGACGGTGGGGGCTCCATAAACTATGGCTACACCTTC.

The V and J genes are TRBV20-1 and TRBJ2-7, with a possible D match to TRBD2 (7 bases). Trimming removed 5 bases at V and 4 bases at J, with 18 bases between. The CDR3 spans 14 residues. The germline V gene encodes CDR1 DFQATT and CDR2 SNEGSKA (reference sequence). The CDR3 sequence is CSAEQGAGVYEQYF. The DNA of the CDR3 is TGCAGTGCTGAACAGGGTGCGGGAGTTTACGAGCAGTACTTC.

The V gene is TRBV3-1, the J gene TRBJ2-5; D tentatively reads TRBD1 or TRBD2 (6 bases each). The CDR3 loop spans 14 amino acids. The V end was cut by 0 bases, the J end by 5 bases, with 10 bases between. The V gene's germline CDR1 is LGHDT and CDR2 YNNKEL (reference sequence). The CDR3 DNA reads TGTGCCAGCAGCCAAGAAGGGGGGATTGAGACCCAGTACTTC. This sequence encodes CASSQEGGIETQYF.

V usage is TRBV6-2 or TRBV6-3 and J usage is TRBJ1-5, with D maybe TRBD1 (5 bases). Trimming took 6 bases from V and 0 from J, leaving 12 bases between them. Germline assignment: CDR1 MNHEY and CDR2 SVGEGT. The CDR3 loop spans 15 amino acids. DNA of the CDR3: TGTGCCAGCAGAGAGACAGCTGGTAGCAATCAGCCCCAGCATTTT. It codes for CASRETAGSNQPQHF.

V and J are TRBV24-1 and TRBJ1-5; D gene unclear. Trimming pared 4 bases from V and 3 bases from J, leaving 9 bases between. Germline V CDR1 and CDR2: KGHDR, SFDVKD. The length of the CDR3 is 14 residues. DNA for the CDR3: TGTGCCACCAGTGACGAAGGTTTCAATCAGCCCCAGCATTTT. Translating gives CATSDEGFNQPQHF.

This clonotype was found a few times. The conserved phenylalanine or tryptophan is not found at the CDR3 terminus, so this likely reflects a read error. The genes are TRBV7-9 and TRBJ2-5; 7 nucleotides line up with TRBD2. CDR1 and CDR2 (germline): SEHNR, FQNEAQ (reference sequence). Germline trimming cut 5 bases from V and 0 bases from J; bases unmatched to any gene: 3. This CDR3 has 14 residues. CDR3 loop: CASSIREDQETQYL. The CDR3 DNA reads TGTGCCAGCAGCATCCGGGAGGACCAAGAGACCCAGTACCTC.

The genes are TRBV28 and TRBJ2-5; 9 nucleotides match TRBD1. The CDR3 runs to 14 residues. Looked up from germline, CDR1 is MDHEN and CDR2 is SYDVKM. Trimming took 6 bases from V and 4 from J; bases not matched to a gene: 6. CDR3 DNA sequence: TGTGCCAGCAGCCGGGACAGGGCCGGAGAGACCCAGTACTTC. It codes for CASSRDRAGETQYF.

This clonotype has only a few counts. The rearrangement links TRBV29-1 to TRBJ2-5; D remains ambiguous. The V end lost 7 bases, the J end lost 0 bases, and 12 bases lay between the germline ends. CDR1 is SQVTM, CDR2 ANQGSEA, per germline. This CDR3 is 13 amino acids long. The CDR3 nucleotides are TGCAGCGCTCCGGACCCTTACCAAGAGACCCAGTACTTC. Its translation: CSAPDPYQETQYF.

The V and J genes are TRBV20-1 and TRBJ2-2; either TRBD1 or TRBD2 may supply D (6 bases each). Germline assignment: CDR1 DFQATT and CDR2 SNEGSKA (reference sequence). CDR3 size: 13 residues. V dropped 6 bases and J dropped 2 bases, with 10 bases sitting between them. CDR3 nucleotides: TGCAGTGCCGGGGGCACCAACACCGGGGAGCTGTTTTTT. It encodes CSAGGTNTGELFF.

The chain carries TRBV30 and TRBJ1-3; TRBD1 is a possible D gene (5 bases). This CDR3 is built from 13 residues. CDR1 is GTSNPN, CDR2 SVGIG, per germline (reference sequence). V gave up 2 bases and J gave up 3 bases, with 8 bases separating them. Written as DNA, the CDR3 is TGTGCCTGGAGTAGGCAGGGTGGAAACACCATATATTTT. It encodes CAWSRQGGNTIYF. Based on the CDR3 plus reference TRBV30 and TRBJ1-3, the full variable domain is SQTIHQWPATLVQPVGSPLSLECTVEGTSNPNLYWYRQAAGRGLQLLFYSVGIGQISSEVPQNLSASRPQDRQFILSSKKLLLSDSGFYLCAWSRQGGNTIYFGEGSWLTVV.

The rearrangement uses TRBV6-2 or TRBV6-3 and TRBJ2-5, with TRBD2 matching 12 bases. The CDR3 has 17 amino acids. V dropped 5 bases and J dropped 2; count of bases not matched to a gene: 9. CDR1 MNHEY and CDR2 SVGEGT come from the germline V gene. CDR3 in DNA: TGTGCCAGCAGTCAACCGGGGGGACTAGCGGGTCAAGAGACCCAGTACTTC. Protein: CASSQPGGLAGQETQYF.

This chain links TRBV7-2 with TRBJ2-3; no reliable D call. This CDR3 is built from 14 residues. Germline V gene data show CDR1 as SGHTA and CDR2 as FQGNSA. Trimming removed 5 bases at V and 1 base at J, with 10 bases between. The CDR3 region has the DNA TGTGCCAGCAGCCCGGGCTTCCGCACAGATACGCAGTATTTT. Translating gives CASSPGFRTDTQYF.